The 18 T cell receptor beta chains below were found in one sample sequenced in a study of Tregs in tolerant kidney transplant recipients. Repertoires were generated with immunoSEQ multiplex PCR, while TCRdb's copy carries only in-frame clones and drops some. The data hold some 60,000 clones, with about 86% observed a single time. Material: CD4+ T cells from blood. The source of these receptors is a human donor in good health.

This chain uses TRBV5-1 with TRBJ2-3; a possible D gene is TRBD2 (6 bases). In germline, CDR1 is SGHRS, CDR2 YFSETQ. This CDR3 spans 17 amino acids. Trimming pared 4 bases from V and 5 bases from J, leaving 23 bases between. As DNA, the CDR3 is TGCGCCAGCAGCCCAATAAAGATTGGCGGGGCTGGAGATACGCAGTATTTT. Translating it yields CASSPIKIGGAGDTQYF.

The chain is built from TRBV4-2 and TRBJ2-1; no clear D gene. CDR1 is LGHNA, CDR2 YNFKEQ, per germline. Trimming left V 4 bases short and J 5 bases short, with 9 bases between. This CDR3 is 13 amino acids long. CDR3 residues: CASSRNRDNEQFF. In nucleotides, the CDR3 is TGTGCCAGCAGCCGGAACCGGGACAATGAGCAGTTCTTC.

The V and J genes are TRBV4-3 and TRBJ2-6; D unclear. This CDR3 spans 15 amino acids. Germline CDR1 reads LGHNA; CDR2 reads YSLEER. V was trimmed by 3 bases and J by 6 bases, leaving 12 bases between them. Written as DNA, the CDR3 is TGCGCCAGCAGCCACTTAGGTTTCTCGGCCAACGTCCTGACTTTC. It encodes CASSHLGFSANVLTF.

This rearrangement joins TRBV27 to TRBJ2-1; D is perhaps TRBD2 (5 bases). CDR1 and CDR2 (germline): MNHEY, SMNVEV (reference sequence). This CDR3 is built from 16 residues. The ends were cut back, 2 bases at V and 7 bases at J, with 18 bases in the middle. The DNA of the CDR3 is TGTGCCAGCAGTTTAAGAGCTAGCAGCCCGGGAAATGAGCAGTTCTTC. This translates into CASSLRASSPGNEQFF.

As DNA, the CDR3 is TGTGCCAGCAGCTTCGGGGGGCCGTCCCTACCCTATGGCTACACCTTC. It yields the protein CASSFGGPSLPYGYTF. The chain is built from TRBV7-2 and TRBJ1-2, with D possibly being TRBD1 (6 bases). This CDR3 spans 16 amino acids. Germline loops: CDR1 SGHTA, CDR2 FQGNSA. V was trimmed by 3 bases and J by 4 bases, leaving 18 bases between them.

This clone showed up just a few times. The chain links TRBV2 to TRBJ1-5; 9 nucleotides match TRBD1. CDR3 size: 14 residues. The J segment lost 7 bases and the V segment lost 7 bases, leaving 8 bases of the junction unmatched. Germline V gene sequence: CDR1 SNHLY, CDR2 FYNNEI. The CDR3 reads CASNAGTGLQPQHF. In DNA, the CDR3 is TGTGCCAGCAATGCCGGGACAGGGCTCCAGCCCCAGCATTTT.

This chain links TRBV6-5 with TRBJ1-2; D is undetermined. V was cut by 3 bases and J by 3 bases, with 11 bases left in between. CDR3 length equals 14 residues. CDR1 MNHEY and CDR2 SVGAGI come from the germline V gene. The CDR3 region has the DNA TGTGCCAGCAGTTATGATATGAGGGACTATGGCTACACCTTC. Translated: CASSYDMRDYGYTF.

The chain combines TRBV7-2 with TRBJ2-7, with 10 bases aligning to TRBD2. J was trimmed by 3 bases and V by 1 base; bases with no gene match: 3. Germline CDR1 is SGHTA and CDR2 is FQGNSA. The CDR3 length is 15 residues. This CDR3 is CASSLVAGGHYEQYF. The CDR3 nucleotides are TGTGCCAGCAGCTTAGTAGCGGGAGGACACTACGAGCAGTACTTC.

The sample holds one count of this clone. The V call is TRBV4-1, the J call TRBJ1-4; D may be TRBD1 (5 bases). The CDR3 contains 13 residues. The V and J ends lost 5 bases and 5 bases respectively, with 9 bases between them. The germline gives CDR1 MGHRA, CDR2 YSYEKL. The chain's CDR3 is CASSTRGNEKLFF. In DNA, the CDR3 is TGCGCCAGCAGCACAAGGGGAAATGAAAAACTGTTTTTT.

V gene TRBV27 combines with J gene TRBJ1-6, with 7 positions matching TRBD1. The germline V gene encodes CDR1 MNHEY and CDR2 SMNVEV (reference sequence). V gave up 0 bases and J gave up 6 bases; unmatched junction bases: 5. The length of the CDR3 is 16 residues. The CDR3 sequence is CASSLSRDSFNSPLHF. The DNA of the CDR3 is TGTGCCAGCAGTTTATCCCGGGACAGTTTTAATTCACCCCTCCACTTT.

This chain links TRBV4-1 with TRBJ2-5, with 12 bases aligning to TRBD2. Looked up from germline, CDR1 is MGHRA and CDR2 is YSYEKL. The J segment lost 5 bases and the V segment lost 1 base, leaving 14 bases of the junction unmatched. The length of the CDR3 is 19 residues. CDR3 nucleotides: TGCGCCAGCAGCCAAGGCGGACTAGCGGGACCCACCGTGGGGGAGACCCAGTACTTC. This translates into CASSQGGLAGPTVGETQYF.

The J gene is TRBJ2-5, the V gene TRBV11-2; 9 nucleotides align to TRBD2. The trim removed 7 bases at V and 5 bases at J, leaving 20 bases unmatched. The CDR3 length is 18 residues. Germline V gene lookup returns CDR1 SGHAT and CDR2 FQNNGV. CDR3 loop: CASTTVVGGRARVETQYF. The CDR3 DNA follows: TGTGCCAGCACCACCGTCGTAGGCGGGAGGGCCAGGGTGGAGACCCAGTACTTC.

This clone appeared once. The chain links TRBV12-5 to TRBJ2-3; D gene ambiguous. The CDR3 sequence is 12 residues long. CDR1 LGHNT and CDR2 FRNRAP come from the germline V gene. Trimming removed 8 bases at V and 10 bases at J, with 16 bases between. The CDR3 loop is CASSVLRFAQYF. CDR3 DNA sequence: TGTGCTAGTTCCGTCCTTCGGTTCGCGCAGTATTTT.

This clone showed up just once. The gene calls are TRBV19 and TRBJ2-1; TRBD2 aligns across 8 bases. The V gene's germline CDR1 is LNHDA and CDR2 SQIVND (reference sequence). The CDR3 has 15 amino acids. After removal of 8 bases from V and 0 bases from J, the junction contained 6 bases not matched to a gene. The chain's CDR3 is CASQKRGSSYNEQFF. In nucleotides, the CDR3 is TGTGCCAGTCAGAAGCGGGGGAGCTCCTACAATGAGCAGTTCTTC.

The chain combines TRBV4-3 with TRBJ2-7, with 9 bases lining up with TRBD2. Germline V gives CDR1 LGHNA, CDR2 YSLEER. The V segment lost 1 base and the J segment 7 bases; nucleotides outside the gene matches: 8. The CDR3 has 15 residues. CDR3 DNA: TGCGCCAGCAGCCAAGGGGGCGGGAGGGCCGGTGAGCAGTACTTC. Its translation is CASSQGGGRAGEQYF.

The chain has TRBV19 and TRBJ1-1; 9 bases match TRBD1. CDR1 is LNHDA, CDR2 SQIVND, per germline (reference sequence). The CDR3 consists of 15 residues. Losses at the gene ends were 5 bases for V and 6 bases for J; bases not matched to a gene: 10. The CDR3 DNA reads TGTGCCAGTAGTTCACCGGGACAGGGTAACCCTGAAGCTTTCTTT. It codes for CASSSPGQGNPEAFF.

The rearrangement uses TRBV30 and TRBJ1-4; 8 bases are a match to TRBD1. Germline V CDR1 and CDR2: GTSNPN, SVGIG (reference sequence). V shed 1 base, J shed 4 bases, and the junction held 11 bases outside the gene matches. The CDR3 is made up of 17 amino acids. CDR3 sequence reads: CAWSARLGQGYNEKLFF. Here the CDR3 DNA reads TGTGCCTGGAGTGCTAGACTAGGACAGGGCTATAATGAAAAACTGTTTTTT.

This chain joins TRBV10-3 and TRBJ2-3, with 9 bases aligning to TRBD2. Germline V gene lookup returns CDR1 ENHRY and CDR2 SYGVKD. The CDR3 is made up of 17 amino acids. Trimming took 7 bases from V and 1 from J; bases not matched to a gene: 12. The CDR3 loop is CAIKKGGRALRTDTQYF. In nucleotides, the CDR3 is TGTGCCATCAAAAAGGGCGGGAGGGCCCTCCGCACAGATACGCAGTATTTT.